The 5 T cell receptor beta chains below were found in one sample sequenced in a study of blood T cell repertoires in COVID-19. Assay used: immunoSEQ multiplex PCR; TCRdb lists only in-frame clones, some missing. The repertoire holds under 300,000 clones, with approximately 79% as singletons. Sequenced input: peripheral blood. The receptor source for this set is a woman aged 40 to 55 with active or convalescent COVID-19.

The CDR3 spells CASSFGGGVGAFF. The CDR3, as DNA: TGTGCCAGCAGTTTTGGAGGGGGCGTCGGAGCTTTCTTT. The chain is built from TRBV28 and TRBJ1-1; 7 positions match TRBD1. V was pared by 3 bases and J by 10 bases, with 8 bases of the junction left unmatched. Per germline, CDR1 MDHEN and CDR2 SYDVKM. The CDR3 consists of 13 residues.

V gene TRBV2 combines with J gene TRBJ2-2; 7 bases are a match to TRBD2. With V trimmed by 8 bases and J by 2 bases, 2 bases remained unmatched. The germline V gene encodes CDR1 SNHLY and CDR2 FYNNEI. There are 13 residues in the CDR3. CDR3 DNA: TGTGCCAGCGGGACTACAAACACCGGGGAGCTGTTTTTT. The encoded protein is CASGTTNTGELFF.

This clone was picked up one time. The chain couples TRBV3-1 (or the pseudogene TRBV3-2) to TRBJ2-3; 7 bases align to TRBD2. Germline CDR1 reads LGHDT; CDR2 reads YNNKEL (reference sequence). The CDR3 loop spans 16 amino acids. J was trimmed by 3 bases and V by 4 bases; bases with no gene match: 10. CDR3 sequence: CASSPVLAEGTDTQYF. CDR3 DNA: TGTGCCAGCAGCCCAGTGCTAGCGGAGGGGACAGATACGCAGTATTTT.

J is TRBJ2-5 and V is TRBV10-3; TRBD1 aligns across 9 bases. From germline, CDR1 is ENHRY and CDR2 SYGVKD. This CDR3 has 15 residues. V was pared by 3 bases and J by 4 bases, with 6 bases of the junction left unmatched. The CDR3 DNA sequence: TGTGCCATCAGTGAATCATACAGGGGGCGAGAGACCCAGTACTTC. Translating gives CAISESYRGRETQYF.

This clone was picked up a small number of times. The V gene is TRBV30, the J gene TRBJ1-3; D unclear. Looked up from germline, CDR1 is GTSNPN and CDR2 is SVGIG (reference sequence). Trimming pared 0 bases from V and 8 bases from J, leaving 8 bases between. The CDR3 runs to 12 residues. CDR3 nucleotides: TGTGCCTGGAGTGTACGAGCGCACACCATATATTTT. Amino acid sequence: CAWSVRAHTIYF.